The subject of this entry is one T cell receptor (beta chain). The antigen is unknown. A multiplex PCR was run with 60 Vbeta primers and 13 Jbeta primers. Clones were read by immunoSEQ multiplex PCR, and TCRdb kept only the in-frame ones, dropping some. The sample's table shows around 100,000 clones. The data stem from a study of cytomegalovirus exposure and HLA in healthy donors. Study outcomes and limitations: Near-uniform donor sequencing depth was presumed by presence/absence analyses. Associated with HLA alleles at 0.05 false discovery rate in a later analysis were about 17,000 TCR beta sequences. Reportedly, diagnosis of cytomegalovirus status by the classifier showed high specificity and sensitivity. Some TCR beta chains (roughly 160 of them) were listed as cytomegalovirus-associated.

CDR3 size: 13 residues. Germline CDR1 and CDR2: MNHNY and SVGAGI (reference sequence). V lost 5 bases to trimming and J lost 5 bases; unmatched junction nucleotides: 2. This sequence joins TRBV6-6 and TRBJ2-2; 7 nucleotides align to TRBD2. The TCR originated in a man aged 40-55 years in good health and CMV-seronegative. Sequencing was done on a sample of PBMCs. Here the CDR3 DNA reads TGTGCCAGCAGTCCTAGCGGAACCGGGGAGCTGTTTTTT. Translation: CASSPSGTGELFF.